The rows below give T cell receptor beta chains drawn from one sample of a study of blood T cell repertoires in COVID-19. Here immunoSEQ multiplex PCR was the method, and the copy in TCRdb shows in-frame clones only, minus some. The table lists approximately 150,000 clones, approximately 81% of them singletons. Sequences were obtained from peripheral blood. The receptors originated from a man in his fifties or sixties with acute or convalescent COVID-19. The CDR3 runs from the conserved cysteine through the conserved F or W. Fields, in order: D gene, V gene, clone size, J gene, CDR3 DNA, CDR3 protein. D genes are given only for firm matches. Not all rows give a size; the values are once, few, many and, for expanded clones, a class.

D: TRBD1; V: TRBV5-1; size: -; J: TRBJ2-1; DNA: TGCGCCAGCAGCTGGAGACAGGGGGCCAACAATGAGCAGTTCTTC; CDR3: CASSWRQGANNEQFF
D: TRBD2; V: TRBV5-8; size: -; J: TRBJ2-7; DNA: TGTGCCAGCAGCTTGGGTGGGAGGGCCTACGAGCAGTACTTC; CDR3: CASSLGGRAYEQYF
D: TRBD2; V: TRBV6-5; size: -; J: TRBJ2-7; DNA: TGTGCCAGCAGGCATCGTAGCGGGAGCCGCTACGAGCAGTACTTC; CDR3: CASRHRSGSRYEQYF
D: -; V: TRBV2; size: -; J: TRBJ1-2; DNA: TGTGCCAGCAGTGGGGCCGCTACTAACTATGGCTACACCTTC; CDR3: CASSGAATNYGYTF
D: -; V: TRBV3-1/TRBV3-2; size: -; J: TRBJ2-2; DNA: TGTGCCAGCACCTTTGGGCGGGCGAACACCGGGGAGCTGTTTTTT; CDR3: CASTFGRANTGELFF
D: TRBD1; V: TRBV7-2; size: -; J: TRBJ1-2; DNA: TGTGCCAGCAGCTTAGCCCCAGGGGGTAACTATGGCTACACCTTC; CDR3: CASSLAPGGNYGYTF
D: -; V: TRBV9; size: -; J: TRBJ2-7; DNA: TGTGCCAGCAGCGTAGGACAGGTTTCCGAGCAGTACTTC; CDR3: CASSVGQVSEQYF
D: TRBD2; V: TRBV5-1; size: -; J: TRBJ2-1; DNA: TGCGCCAGCAGCTCCGACACGGGGGGGATGAATGAGCAGTTCTTC; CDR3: CASSSDTGGMNEQFF
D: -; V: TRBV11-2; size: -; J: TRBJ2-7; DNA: TGTGCCAGCAGCTCGGCGGGTACAGGGCGGGACGAGCAGTACTTC; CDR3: CASSSAGTGRDEQYF
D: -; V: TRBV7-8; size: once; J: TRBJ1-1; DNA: TGTGCCAGCAGCTTACCCACGACACCGAACACTGAAGCTTTCTTT; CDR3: CASSLPTTPNTEAFF
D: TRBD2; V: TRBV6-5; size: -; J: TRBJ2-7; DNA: TGTGCCAGCACCCTATCCGGGGGGACTCCCTACGAGCAGTACTTC; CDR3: CASTLSGGTPYEQYF
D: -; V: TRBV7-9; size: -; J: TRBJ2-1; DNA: TGTGCCAGCAGCCGTTTTAATAGCTATGATGGCGGGAAAGGCTATGAGCAGTTCTTC; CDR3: CASSRFNSYDGGKGYEQFF